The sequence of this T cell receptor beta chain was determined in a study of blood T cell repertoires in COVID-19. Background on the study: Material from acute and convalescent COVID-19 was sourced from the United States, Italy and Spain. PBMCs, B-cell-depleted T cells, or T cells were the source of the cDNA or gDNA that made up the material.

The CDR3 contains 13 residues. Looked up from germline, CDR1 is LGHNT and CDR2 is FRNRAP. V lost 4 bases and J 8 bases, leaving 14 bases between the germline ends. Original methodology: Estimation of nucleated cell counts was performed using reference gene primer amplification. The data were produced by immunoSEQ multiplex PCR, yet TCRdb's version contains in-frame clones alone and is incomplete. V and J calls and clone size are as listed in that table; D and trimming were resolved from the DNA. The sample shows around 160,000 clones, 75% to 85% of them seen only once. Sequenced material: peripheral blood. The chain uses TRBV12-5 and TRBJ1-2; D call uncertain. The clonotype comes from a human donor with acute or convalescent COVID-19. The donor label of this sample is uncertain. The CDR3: CASGSRTLGGYTF. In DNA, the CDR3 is TGTGCTAGTGGTTCTCGGACTCTAGGGGGCTACACCTTC.